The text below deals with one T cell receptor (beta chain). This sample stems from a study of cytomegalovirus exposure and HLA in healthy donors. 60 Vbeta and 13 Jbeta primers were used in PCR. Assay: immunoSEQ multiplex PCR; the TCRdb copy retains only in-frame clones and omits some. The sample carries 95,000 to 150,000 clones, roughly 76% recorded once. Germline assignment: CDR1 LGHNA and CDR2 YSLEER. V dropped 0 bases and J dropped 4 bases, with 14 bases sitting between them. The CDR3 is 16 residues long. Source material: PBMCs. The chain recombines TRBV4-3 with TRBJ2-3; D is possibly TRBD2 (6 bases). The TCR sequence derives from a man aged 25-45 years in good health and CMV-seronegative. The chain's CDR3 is CASSQDRGVQSDTQYF. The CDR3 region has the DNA TGCGCCAGCAGCCAAGATCGCGGGGTGCAATCAGATACGCAGTATTTT.